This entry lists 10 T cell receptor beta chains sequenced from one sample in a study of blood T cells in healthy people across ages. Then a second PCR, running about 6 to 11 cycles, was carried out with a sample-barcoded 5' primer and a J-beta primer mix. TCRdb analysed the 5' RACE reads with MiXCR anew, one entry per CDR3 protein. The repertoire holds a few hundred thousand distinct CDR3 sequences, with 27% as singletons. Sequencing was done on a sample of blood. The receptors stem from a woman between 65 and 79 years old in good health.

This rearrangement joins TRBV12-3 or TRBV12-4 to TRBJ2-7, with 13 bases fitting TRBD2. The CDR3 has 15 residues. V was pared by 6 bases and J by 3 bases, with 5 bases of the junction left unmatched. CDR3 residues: CASSIGTSGIYEQYF. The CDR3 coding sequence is TGTGCCAGCAGCATCGGGACTAGCGGGATCTACGAGCAGTACTTC.

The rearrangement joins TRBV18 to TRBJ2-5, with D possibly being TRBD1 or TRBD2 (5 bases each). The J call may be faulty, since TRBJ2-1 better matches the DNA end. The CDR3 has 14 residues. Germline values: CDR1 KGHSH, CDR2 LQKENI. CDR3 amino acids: CASSPPGPGNEQFF. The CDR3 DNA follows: TGTGCCAGCTCACCGCCGGGACCAGGCAATGAGCAGTTCTTC.

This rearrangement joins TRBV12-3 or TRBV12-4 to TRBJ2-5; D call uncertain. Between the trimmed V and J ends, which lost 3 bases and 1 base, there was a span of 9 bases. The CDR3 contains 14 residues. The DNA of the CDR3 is TGTGCCAGCAGTTTTTCGACCCTCCAAGAGACCCAGTACTTC. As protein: CASSFSTLQETQYF.

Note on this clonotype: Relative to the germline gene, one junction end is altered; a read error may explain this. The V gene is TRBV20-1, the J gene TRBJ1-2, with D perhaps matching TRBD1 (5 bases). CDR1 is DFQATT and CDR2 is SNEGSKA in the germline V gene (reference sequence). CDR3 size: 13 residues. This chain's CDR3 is CSAGDSENYGYTF. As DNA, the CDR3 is TGCAGTGCTGGAGACAGTGAAAACTATGGCTACACCTTC.

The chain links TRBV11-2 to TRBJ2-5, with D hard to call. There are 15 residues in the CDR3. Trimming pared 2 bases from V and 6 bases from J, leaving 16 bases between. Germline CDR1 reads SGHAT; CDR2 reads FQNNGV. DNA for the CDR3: TGTGCCAGCAGCTTAAGCTGGACCCAGTTACAGACCCAGTACTTC. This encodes CASSLSWTQLQTQYF.

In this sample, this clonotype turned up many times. This CDR3 is CASSPWLAGAGLPNEQFF. CDR3 nucleotide sequence: TGTGCCAGCAGCCCGTGGCTAGCGGGAGCCGGTTTACCCAATGAGCAGTTCTTC. This chain links TRBV14 with TRBJ2-1; 10 bases match TRBD2. J was trimmed by 6 bases and V by 4 bases; bases with no gene match: 15. CDR3 length: 18 residues. Germline CDR1 and CDR2: SGHDN and FVKESK.

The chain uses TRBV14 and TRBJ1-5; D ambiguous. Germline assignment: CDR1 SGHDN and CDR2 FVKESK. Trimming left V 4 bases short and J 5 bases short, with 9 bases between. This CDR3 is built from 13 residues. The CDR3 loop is CASSPHPDQPQHF. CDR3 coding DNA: TGTGCCAGCAGCCCACACCCGGATCAGCCCCAGCATTTT.

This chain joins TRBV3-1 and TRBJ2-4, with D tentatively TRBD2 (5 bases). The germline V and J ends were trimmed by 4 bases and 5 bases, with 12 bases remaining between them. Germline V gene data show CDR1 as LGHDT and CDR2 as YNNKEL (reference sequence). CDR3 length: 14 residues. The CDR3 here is CASSPTGNQNIQYF. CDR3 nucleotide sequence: TGTGCCAGCAGCCCGACCGGGAACCAAAACATTCAGTACTTC.

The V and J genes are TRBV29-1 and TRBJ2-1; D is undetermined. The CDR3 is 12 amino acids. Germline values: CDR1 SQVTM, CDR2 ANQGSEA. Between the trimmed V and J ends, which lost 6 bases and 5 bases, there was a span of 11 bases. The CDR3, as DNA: TGCAGCGTCGGACGGTCAAACAATGAGCAGTTCTTC. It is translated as CSVGRSNNEQFF.

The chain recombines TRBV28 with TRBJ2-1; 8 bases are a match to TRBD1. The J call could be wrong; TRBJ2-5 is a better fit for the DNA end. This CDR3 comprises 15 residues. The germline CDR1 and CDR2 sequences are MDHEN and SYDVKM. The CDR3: CASSWDRTRIETQYF. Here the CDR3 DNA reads TGTGCCAGCAGTTGGGACAGGACCCGTATCGAGACCCAGTACTTC.